This T cell receptor beta chain is drawn from a study of blood T cell repertoires in COVID-19. Across the study: Samples of COVID-19 (acute and convalescent) were obtained from the United States, Italy and Spain. PBMCs, B-cell-depleted T cells, or T cells were the source of the cDNA or gDNA that made up the material.

Per the germline V gene, CDR1 is MNHNS and CDR2 is SASEGT. This CDR3 is built from 14 residues. Trimming shortened V by 2 bases and J by 5 bases, and 11 bases separated the two germline ends. Original processing methods: The authors estimated nucleated cell counts from reference gene primer amplification. Clones were sequenced by immunoSEQ multiplex PCR, and TCRdb holds only the in-frame ones, with some missing. The V and J calls and clone size are taken from that table; D and trimming were inferred from the DNA. The repertoire holds about 100,000 clones, with less than 80% as singletons. A few counts support this clone.

This clonotype was sampled from a man aged 70 or older with active or convalescent COVID-19. The V and J genes are TRBV6-1 and TRBJ2-3; D unclear. Sequenced input: peripheral blood. This CDR3 reads CASSETATGDTQYF. CDR3 sequence (DNA): TGTGCCAGCAGTGAAACGGCCACGGGAGATACGCAGTATTTT.